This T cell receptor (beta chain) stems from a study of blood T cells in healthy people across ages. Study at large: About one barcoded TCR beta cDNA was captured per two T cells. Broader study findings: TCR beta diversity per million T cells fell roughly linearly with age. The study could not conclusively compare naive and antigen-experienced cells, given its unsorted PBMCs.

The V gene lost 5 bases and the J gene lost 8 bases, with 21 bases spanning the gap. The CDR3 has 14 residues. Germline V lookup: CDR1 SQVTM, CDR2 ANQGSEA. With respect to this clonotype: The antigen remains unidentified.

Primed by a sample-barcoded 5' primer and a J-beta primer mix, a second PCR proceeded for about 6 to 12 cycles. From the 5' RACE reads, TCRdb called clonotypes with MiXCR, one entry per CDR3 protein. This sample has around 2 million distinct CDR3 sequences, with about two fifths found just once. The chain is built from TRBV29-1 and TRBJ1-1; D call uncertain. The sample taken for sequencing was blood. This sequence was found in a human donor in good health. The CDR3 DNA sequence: TGCAGCGTTTCCCTGCGGCAGGCCCCTTCCGAAGCTTTCTTT. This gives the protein CSVSLRQAPSEAFF. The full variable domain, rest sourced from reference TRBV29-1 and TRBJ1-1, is SAVISQKPSRDICQRGTSLTIQCQVDSQVTMMFWYRQQPGQSLTLIATANQGSEATYESGFVIDKFPISRPNLTFSTLTVSNMSPEDSSIYLCSVSLRQAPSEAFFGQGTRLTVV.